These T cell receptor beta chains were read from a single sample in a study of CD8+ T cells in alopecia areata. Method: immunoSEQ multiplex PCR; TCRdb's copy keeps in-frame clones and lacks some. The profile covers around 190,000 clones, with roughly 66% appearing a single time and 1% taken by the ten largest. Specimen: CD4+ T cells sorted from blood, collected at week 24, from a patient treated with tofacitinib. These receptors all come from a human donor with alopecia areata. The conserved cysteine and the conserved F or W are not part of the CDR3 here.

J,V,length,CDR3
TRBJ1-6,TRBV25-1,13,ASSAPTVGPSPLH
TRBJ2-3,TRBV4-3,13,ASSQRQGAIDTQY
TRBJ1-4,TRBV5-6,11,ASSRSTNEKLF
TRBJ2-2,TRBV30,13,AGVPGQTNTGELF
TRBJ2-7,TRBV18,12,ASSPRGGDYEQY
TRBJ1-1,TRBV14,11,ASSPNLNTEAF
TRBJ2-5,TRBV15,12,ATSRGLGGETQY
TRBJ2-5,TRBV7-9,13,ASSFMGPTSETQY
TRBJ1-2,TRBV7-2,12,ASSPIRGFYGYT
TRBJ2-4,TRBV25-1,14,ASSARAGSGQNIQY
TRBJ2-2,TRBV4-1,13,ASSQTGANTGELF
TRBJ2-7,TRBV14,13,ASSQGAGPLYEQY
TRBJ1-6,TRBV4-1,13,ASSLPGTADSPLH
TRBJ1-1,TRBV29-1,10,SPQNLRGQAF
TRBJ2-7,TRBV6-5,12,ASSSGQGTLKQY
TRBJ1-6,TRBV23-1,13,ASSQSGTDNSPLH
TRBJ1-1,TRBV6-4,12,ASRSWTGNTEAF
TRBJ1-6,TRBV30,16,AWSTRGRGLNYNSPLH
TRBJ2-7,TRBV10-3,13,AISDDVVSSAEQY
TRBJ1-5,TRBV2,13,ASSGLGGSGQPQH
TRBJ1-5,TRBV9,12,ASSVGVGDQPQH
TRBJ2-1,TRBV29-1,12,SVDPVTGVNEQF
TRBJ2-2,TRBV7-8,12,ASSYQGHTGELF
TRBJ2-5,TRBV7-9,11,ASSSTGQETQY
TRBJ1-2,TRBV7-2,11,ASSLYQGDGYT
TRBJ1-4,TRBV11-2,14,ASSLGAGGSNEKLF
TRBJ1-1,TRBV29-1,12,SVVGQVTNTEAF
TRBJ2-7,TRBV29-1,11,SAHSGASYEQY
TRBJ2-7,TRBV28,13,ASRRTGASNYEQY
TRBJ1-2,TRBV6-5,9,ASREAGSYT
TRBJ1-4,TRBV7-9,13,ASSSPRVPNEKLF
TRBJ1-1,TRBV5-6,10,ASRRQDTEAF
TRBJ2-3,TRBV29-1,11,SVEISGGGTQY
TRBJ1-4,TRBV29-1,10,SVVATNEKLF
TRBJ2-3,TRBV29-1,12,SVGSDHRGDTQY
TRBJ2-5,TRBV5-1,12,ASSEKGIQETQY
TRBJ1-6,TRBV10-3,10,AVDRGESPLH
TRBJ1-2,TRBV30,11,AWSVLGGYGYT
TRBJ1-1,TRBV30,10,AWNHGNTEAF
TRBJ1-1,TRBV30,10,AWRTGNTEAF
TRBJ2-7,TRBV18,11,ASSPRSSYEQY
TRBJ1-1,TRBV25-1,13,ASSETGLQNTEAF
TRBJ2-7,TRBV4-3,13,ASSLRTGAQYEQY
TRBJ2-2,TRBV25-1,14,ASSETRQTLTGELF
TRBJ1-1,TRBV30,13,AWSAIGTANTEAF
TRBJ2-2,TRBV5-1,10,ASSSVTGELF
TRBJ2-6,TRBV28,12,ASSFSRGANVLT
TRBJ2-3,TRBV15,13,ATSRGSLGADTQY
TRBJ1-2,TRBV15,12,ATSRAGGFVGYT
TRBJ1-4,TRBV2,13,ASSPNYSTNEKLF
TRBJ2-2,TRBV27,13,ASSLSMGGFGELF
TRBJ2-7,TRBV5-1,13,ASSLTGQASYEQY
TRBJ2-2,TRBV9,11,ASSVEGAGELF
TRBJ1-2,TRBV7-9,10,AGGTVNYGYT